The sequence of this TCR beta chain was determined in a study of cytomegalovirus exposure and HLA in healthy donors. About the research overall: Approximately 81% of 350 to 400 genotyped donors fell in the Caucasian-associated ancestry cluster.

As for this clone: The antigen is not known.

Trimming shortened V by 3 bases and J by 10 bases, and 14 bases separated the two germline ends. CDR1 and CDR2 (germline): SGDLS, YYNGEE. This CDR3 contains 13 residues. Study-level points and caveats: TRBV6-2, TRBV6-3 and some other V segments were unresolvable in 87-base-pair reads.

PCR used 60 Vbeta primers and 13 Jbeta primers. Repertoires were generated with immunoSEQ multiplex PCR, while TCRdb's copy carries only in-frame clones and drops some. In all, the sample yields under 45,000 clones. This TCR was recovered from a male donor in good health and CMV-seronegative. The gene calls are TRBV9 and TRBJ2-1, with D possibly matching TRBD1 (5 bases). Input material: PBMCs. CDR3 DNA: TGTGCCAGCAGCGACAGAGTGACAGAGGAGCAGTTCTTC. Protein: CASSDRVTEEQFF.